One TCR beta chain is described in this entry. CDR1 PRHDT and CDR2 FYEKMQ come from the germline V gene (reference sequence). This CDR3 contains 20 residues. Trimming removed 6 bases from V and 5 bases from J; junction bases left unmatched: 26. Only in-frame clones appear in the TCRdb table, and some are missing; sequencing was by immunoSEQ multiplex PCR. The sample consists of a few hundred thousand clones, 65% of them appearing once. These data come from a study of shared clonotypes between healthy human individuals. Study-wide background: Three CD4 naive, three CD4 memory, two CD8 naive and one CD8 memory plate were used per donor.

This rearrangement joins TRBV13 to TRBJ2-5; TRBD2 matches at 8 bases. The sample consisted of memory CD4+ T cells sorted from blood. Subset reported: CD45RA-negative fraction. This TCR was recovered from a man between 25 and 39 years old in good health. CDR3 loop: CASSFEGLDHFRSVGETQYF. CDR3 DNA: TGTGCCAGCAGTTTTGAGGGACTAGATCACTTTCGGTCGGTCGGGGAGACCCAGTACTTC.